This TCR beta chain was captured by sequencing in a study of CD8+ T cells in alopecia areata (dated by TCRdb to between 2018 and 2020). General notes on the study: Treated patients were enrolled in an open-label pilot trial of oral tofacitinib at 5 to 10 mg twice daily for moderate-to-severe alopecia areata. TCRbeta CDR3 regions were amplified by immunoSEQ multiplex PCR using 35 Vbeta forward and 13 Jbeta reverse primers. Patients on tofacitinib were biopsied at baseline and after 4 and 24 weeks of treatment, and several of the patients also had a later scalp biopsy. Clonality in the scalp was compared among normal scalp (n=4), patchy alopecia areata scalp (n=8), and alopecia totalis/universalis scalp (n=8). Patients stayed on tofacitinib for 6 to 18 months and then had 6 months of follow-up off drug so that delayed response and recurrence could be assessed. RNA came from the PAXgene miRNA kit for fixed scalp, the miRNeasy kit for PBMCs, and the RNeasy kit for mouse skin. The study used high-throughput TCRbeta sequencing to examine T cell clonal expansion in alopecia areata, in both the C3H/HeJ mouse model and human patients. On the human side, TCRbeta sequencing was run on scalp tissue and on sorted CD4+ and CD8+ peripheral blood T cells from healthy controls and from alopecia areata patients with either patchy or totalis/universalis disease. The paper's findings and limits, for the study overall: Lesional scalp, especially in alopecia totalis/universalis, showed higher clonality and more expanded CD8+ clones than normal scalp, suggesting antigenic drive. Shared TCR sequences between patients were less evident than in mice, which may be partly attributable to HLA diversity in the patient population. Unlike mouse skin, which is dominated by gammadelta T cells, normal human skin has resident alphabeta T cells that are also sequenced, and this complicates analysis of the scalp TCR repertoire.

The time point label on this specimen signifies: baseline before oral tofacitinib. Peripheral blood and lesional scalp punch biopsies were obtained from patients with alopecia areata. PBMCs were isolated by density centrifugation and stained for CD3, CD4 and CD8, and CD4+ and CD8+ T cells were sorted on a FACSAria. This clone was observed once. Its cognate antigen has yet to be identified. Base qualities are not recorded, but no much larger clone differs from it by a single base. Library preparation was by the immunoSEQ multiplex PCR assay. For TCR sequencing, RNA was extracted from every sample and reverse transcribed into cDNA to serve as template. First-strand cDNA was synthesized using SuperScript III with a 2:1 mix of oligo-dT and random hexamers. Amplification bias was assessed with a synthetic immune receptor repertoire, and residual bias was removed computationally. As for the original processing: Raw reads were preprocessed to remove errors, and CDR3 was defined according to IMGT conventions as the region from the conserved cysteine to phenylalanine. Clonality was computed as 1 minus the Shannon entropy, with the entropy normalized by log2 of the number of productive unique TCRs. Whether scalp clones were CD4 or CD8 was inferred by matching scalp TCRbeta sequences against CD4 and CD8 repertoires sorted from blood. As stored in TCRdb, this immuneACCESS dataset retains in-frame rearrangements with V and J assigned. A fraction of the clones does not appear; measured against another copy, unresolved V genes explain less than half of the discrepancy, and the remainder lacks a known reason. That table furnishes V, J and clone size, whereas the DNA furnished D and trimming. The sample profile shows some 200,000 clones; 59% of them were found once. Of the sample, roughly 15% is held by the ten largest clones.

From cysteine to phenylalanine, the CDR3 is 12 amino acids long. The read is trimmed to its CDR3 DNA, 36 bases read in frame from base 1. Compared with germline, V lacks 1 base and J lacks 8 bases; bases without a gene match: 3. In the germline V gene (reference sequence), CDR1 corresponds to GTSNPN and CDR2 to SVGIG. This specimen was CD4+ T cells sorted from blood, taken at week 0. Recombination linked TRBV30 to TRBJ2-3; TRBD2 matches 7 bases in the middle. This sequence was found in a human donor with alopecia areata. The CDR3 in this case is CAWSETSPTQYF. The bases are TGTGCCTGGAGTGAGACTAGCCCTACGCAGTATTTT. Where the CDR3 stops, the reference TRBV30 and TRBJ2-3 genes take over; the full variable domain is SQTIHQWPATLVQPVGSPLSLECTVEGTSNPNLYWYRQAAGRGLQLLFYSVGIGQISSEVPQNLSASRPQDRQFILSSKKLLLSDSGFYLCAWSETSPTQYFGPGTRLTVL.